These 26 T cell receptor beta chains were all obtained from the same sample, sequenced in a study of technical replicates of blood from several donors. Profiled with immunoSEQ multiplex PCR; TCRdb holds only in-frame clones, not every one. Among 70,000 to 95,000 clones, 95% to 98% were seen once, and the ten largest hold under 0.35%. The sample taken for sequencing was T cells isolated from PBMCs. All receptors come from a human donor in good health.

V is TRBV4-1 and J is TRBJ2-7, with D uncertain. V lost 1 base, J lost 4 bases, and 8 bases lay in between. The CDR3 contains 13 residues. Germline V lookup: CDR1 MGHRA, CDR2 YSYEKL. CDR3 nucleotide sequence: TGCGCCAGCAGCCAAGTACCCTATTACGAGCAGTACTTC. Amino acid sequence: CASSQVPYYEQYF.

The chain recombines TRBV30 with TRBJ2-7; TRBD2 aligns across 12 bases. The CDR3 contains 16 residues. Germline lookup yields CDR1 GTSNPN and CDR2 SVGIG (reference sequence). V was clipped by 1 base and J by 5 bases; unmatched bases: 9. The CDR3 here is CAWSGLAGGPPHEQYF. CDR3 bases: TGTGCCTGGAGTGGGCTAGCGGGAGGGCCTCCCCACGAGCAGTACTTC.

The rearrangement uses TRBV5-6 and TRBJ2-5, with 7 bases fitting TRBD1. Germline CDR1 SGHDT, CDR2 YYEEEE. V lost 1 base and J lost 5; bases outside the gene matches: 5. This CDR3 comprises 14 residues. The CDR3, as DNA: TGTGCCAGCAGCTTGAAAGCCAGGGGGGAGACCCAGTACTTC. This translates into CASSLKARGETQYF.

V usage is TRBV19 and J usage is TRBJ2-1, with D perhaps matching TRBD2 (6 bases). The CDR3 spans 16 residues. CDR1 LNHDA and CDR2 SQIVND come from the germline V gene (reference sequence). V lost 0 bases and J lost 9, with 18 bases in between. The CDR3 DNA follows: TGTGCCAGTAGTATAGAGCTAGCGAGATACAGAGGTGAGCAGTTCTTC. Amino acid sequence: CASSIELARYRGEQFF.

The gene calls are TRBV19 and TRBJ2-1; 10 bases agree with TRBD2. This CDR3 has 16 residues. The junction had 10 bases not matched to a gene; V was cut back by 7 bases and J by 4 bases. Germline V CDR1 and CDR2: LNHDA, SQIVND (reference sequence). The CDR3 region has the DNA TGTGCCAGTACTCTAAGGACTAGCGGCTCTTACAATGAGCAGTTCTTC. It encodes CASTLRTSGSYNEQFF.

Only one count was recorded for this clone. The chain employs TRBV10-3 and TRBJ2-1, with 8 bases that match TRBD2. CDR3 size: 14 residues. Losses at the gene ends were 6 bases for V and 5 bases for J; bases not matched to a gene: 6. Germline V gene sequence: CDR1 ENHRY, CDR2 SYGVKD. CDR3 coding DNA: TGTGCCATCAGGAGTGGGACTAGTGACAATGAGCAGTTCTTC. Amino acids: CAIRSGTSDNEQFF.

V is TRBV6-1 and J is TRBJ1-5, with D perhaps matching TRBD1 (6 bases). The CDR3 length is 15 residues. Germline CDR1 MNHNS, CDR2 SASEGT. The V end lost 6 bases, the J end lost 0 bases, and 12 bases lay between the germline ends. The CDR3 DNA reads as TGTGCCAGCAGCCTACAGGGAGATAGCAATCAGCCCCAGCATTTT. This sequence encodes CASSLQGDSNQPQHF.

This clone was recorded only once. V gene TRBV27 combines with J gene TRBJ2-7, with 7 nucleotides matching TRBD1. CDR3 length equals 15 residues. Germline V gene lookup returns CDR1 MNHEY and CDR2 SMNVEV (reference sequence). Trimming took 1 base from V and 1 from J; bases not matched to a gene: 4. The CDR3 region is CASSLLGQESYEQYF. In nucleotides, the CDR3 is TGTGCCAGCAGTTTATTAGGACAGGAGTCCTACGAGCAGTACTTC.

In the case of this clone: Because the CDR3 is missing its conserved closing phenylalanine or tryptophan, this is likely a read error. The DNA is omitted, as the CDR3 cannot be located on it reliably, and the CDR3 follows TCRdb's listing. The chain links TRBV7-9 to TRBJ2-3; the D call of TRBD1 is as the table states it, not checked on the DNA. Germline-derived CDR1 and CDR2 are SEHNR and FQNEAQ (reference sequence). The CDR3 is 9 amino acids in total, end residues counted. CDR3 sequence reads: CASSHRIGG.

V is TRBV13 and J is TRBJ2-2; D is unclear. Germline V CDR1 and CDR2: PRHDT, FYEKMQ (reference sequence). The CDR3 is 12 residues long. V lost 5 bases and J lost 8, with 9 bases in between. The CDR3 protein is CASSLNPGELFF. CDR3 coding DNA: TGTGCCAGCAGCCTAAACCCGGGGGAGCTGTTTTTT.

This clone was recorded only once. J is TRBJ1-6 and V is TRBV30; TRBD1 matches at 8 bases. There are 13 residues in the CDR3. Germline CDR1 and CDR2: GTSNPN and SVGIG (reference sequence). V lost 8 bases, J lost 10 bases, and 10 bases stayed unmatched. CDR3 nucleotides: TGTGCCATAGACAGGGGCATGGAGTCACCCCTCCACTTT. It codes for CAIDRGMESPLHF.

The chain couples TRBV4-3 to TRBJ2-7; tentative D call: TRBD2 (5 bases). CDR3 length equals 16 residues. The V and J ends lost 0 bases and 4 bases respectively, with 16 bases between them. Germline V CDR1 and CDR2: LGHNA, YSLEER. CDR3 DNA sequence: TGCGCCAGCAGCCAAGATCCGGCTAGCAGTGGATACGAGCAGTACTTC. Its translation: CASSQDPASSGYEQYF.

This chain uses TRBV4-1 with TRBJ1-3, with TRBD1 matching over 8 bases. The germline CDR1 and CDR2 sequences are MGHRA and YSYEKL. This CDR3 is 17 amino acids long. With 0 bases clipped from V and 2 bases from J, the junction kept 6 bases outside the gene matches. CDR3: CASSQDPPTGAGNTIYF. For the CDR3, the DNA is TGCGCCAGCAGCCAAGATCCGCCGACAGGGGCTGGAAACACCATATATTTT.

The CDR3: CASSYQGRNYEQYF. CDR3 coding DNA: TGTGCCAGCAGTTACCAGGGTAGGAACTACGAGCAGTACTTC. The rearrangement links TRBV6-5 to TRBJ2-7, with D tentatively TRBD1 (5 bases). The V gene's germline CDR1 is MNHEY and CDR2 SVGAGI. There are 14 residues in the CDR3. The V and J ends lost 2 bases and 3 bases respectively, with 11 bases between them.

CDR3 sequence (DNA): TGTGCCAGCAGCTTAGGGGCACAGGGATCGACTGAAGCTTTCTTT. Translation: CASSLGAQGSTEAFF. This chain connects TRBV11-3 to TRBJ1-1, with a weak D call TRBD1 (6 bases). With 1 base removed from V and 5 bases from J, the gap between germline ends came to 14 bases. The germline CDR1 and CDR2 sequences are SGHNT and YENEEA. The CDR3 spans 15 residues.

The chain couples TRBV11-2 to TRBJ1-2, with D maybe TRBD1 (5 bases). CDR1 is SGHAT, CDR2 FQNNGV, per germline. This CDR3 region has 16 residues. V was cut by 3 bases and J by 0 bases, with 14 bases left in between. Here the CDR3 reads CASSFRGAAPNYGYTF. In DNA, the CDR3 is TGTGCCAGCAGCTTTCGCGGGGCTGCCCCTAACTATGGCTACACCTTC.

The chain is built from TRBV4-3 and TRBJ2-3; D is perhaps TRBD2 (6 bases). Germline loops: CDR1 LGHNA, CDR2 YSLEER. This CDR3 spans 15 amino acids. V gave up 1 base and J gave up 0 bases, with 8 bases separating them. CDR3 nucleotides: TGCGCCAGCAGCCAAGCCGGGACTAGCACAGATACGCAGTATTTT. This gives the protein CASSQAGTSTDTQYF.

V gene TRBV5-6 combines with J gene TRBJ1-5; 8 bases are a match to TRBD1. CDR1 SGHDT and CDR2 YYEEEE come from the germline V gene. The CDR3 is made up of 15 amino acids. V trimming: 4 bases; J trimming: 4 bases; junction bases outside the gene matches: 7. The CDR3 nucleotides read TGTGCCAGCAGCCAGACAGGGGTGGGGAATCAGCCCCAGCATTTT. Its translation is CASSQTGVGNQPQHF.

CDR3 DNA sequence: TGTGCCAGCATCCTAAGCGGGAGTAGTGAGCAGTTCTTC. It yields the protein CASILSGSSEQFF. The chain employs TRBV28 and TRBJ2-1; 8 nucleotides agree with TRBD2. Germline assignment: CDR1 MDHEN and CDR2 SYDVKM. The CDR3 contains 13 residues. The trim removed 7 bases at V and 9 bases at J, leaving 8 bases unmatched.

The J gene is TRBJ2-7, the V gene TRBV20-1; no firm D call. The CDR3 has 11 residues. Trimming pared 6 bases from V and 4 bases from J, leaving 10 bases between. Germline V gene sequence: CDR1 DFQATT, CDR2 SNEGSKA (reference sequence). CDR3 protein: CSAPVSYEQYF. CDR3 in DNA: TGCAGTGCCCCAGTAAGTTACGAGCAGTACTTC.

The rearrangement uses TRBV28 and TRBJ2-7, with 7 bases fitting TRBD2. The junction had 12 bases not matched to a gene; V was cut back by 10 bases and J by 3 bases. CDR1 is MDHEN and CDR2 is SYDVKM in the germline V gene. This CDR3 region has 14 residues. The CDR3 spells CATKTPWEGYEQYF. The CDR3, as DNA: TGTGCCACTAAGACCCCATGGGAGGGCTACGAGCAGTACTTC. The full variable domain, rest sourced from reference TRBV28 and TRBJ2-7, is DVKVTQSSRYLVKRTGEKVFLECVQDMDHENMFWYRQDPGLGLRLIYFSYDVKMKEKGDIPEGYSVSREKKERFSLILESASTNQTSMYLCATKTPWEGYEQYFGPGTRLTVT.

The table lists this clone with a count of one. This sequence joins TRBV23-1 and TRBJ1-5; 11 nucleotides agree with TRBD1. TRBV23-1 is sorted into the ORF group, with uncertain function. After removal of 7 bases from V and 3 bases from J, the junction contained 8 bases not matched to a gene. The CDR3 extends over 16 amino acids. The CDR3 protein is CASTLRDRGYNQPQHF. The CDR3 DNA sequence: TGCGCCAGCACTCTCCGGGACAGGGGGTACAATCAGCCCCAGCATTTT.

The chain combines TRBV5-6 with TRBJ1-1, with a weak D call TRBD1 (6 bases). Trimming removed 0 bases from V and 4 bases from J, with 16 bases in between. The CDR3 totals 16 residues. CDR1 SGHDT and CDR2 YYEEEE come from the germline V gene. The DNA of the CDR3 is TGTGCCAGCAGCTTGGTCCTCGACAGGCCTCTCACTGAAGCTTTCTTT. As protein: CASSLVLDRPLTEAFF.

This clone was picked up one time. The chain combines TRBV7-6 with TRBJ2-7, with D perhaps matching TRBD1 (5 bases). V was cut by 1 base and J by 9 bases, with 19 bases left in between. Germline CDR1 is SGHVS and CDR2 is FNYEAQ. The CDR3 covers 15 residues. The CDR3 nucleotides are TGTGCCAGCAGCTTAGATGAGACAGTACCCTTTGGGCAGTACTTC. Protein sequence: CASSLDETVPFGQYF. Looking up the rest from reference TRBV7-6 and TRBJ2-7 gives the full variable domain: GAGVSQSPRYKVTKRGQDVALRCDPISGHVSLYWYRQALGQGPEFLTYFNYEAQQDKSGLPNDRFSAERPEGSISTLTIQRTEQRDSAMYRCASSLDETVPFGQYFGPGTRLTVT.

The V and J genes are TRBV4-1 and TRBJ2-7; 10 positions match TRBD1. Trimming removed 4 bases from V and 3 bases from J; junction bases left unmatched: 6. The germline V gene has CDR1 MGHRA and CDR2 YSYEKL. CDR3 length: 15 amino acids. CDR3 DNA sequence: TGCGCCAGCAGCCCAGGGTGGACAGGGGGCTACGAGCAGTACTTC. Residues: CASSPGWTGGYEQYF.

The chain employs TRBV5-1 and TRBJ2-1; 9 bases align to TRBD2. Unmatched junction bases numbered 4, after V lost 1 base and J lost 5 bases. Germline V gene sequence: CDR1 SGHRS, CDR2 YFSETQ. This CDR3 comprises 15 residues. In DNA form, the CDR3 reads TGCGCCAGCAGCTTGCTAGTAGCGGGAGACAATGAGCAGTTCTTC. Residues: CASSLLVAGDNEQFF.